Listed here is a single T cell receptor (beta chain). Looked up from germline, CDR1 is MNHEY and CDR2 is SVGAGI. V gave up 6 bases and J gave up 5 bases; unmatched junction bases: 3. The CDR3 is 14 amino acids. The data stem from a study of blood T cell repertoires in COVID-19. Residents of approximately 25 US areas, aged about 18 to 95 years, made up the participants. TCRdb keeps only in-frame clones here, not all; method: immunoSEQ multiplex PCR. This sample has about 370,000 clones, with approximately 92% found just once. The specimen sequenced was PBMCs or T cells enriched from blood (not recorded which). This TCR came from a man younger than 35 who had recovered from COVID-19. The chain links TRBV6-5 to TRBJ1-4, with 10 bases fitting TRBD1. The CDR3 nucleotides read TGTGCCAGCAGAGTGGACAGGGGGAATGAAAAACTGTTTTTT. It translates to CASRVDRGNEKLFF.